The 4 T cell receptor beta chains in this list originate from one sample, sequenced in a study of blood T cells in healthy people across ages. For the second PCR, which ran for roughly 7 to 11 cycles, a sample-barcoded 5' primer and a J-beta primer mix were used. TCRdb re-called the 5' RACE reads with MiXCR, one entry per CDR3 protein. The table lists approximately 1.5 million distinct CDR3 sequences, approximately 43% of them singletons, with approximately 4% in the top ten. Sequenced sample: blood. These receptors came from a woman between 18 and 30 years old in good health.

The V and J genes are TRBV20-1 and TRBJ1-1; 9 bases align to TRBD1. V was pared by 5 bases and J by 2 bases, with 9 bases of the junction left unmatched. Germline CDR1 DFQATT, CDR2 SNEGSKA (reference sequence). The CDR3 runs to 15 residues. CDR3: CSAFTGGLLNTEAFF. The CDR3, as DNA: TGCAGTGCTTTTACAGGGGGCCTTCTAAACACTGAAGCTTTCTTT.

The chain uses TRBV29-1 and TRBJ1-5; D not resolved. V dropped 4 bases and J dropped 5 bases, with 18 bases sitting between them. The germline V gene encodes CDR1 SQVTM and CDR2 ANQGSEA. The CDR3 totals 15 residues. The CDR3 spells CSVGSPRAAYQPQHF. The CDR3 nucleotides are TGCAGCGTTGGATCACCCCGTGCGGCGTATCAGCCCCAGCATTTT.

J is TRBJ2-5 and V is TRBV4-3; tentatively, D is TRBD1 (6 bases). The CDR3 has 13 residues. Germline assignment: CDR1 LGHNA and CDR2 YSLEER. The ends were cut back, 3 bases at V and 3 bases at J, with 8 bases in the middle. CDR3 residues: CASSHWTEETQYF. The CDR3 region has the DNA TGCGCCAGCAGCCACTGGACAGAAGAGACCCAGTACTTC.

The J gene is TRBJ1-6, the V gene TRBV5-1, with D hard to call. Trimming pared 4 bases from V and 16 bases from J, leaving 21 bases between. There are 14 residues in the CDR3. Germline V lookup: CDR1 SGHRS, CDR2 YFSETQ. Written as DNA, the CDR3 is TGCGCCAGCAGCCTAATTCTCCAGTCGGGAGTACTCCACTTT. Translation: CASSLILQSGVLHF.